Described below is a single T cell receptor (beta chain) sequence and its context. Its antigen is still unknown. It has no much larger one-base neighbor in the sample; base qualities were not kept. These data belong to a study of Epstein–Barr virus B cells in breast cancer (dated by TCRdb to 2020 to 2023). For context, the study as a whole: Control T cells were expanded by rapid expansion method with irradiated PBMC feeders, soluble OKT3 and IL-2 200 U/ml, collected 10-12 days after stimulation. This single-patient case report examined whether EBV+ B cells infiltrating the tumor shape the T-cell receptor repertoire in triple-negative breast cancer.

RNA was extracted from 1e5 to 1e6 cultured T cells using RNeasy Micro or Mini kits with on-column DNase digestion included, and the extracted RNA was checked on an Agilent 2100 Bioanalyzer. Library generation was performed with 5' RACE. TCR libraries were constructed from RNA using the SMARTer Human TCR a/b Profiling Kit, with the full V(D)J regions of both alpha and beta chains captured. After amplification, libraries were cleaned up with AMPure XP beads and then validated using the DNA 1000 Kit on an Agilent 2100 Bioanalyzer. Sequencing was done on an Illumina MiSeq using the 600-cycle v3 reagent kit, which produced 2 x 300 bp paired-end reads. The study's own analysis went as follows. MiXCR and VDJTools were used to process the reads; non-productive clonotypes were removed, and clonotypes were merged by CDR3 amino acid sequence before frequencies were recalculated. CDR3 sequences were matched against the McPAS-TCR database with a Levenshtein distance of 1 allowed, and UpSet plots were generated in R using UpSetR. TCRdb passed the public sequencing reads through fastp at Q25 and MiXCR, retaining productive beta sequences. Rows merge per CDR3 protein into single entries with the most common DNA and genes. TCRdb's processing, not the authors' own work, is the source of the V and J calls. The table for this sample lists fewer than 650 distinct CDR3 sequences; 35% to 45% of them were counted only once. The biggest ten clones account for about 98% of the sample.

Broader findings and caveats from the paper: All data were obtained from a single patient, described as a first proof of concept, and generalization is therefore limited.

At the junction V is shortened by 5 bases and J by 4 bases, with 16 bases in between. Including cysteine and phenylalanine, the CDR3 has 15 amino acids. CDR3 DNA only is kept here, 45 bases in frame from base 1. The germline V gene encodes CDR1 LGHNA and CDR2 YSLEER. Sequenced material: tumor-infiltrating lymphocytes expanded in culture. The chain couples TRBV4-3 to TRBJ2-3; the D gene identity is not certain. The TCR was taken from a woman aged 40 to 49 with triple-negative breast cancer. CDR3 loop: CASSEGRGSADTQYF. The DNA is TGCGCCAGCAGCGAAGGGCGCGGTTCGGCAGATACGCAGTATTTT.